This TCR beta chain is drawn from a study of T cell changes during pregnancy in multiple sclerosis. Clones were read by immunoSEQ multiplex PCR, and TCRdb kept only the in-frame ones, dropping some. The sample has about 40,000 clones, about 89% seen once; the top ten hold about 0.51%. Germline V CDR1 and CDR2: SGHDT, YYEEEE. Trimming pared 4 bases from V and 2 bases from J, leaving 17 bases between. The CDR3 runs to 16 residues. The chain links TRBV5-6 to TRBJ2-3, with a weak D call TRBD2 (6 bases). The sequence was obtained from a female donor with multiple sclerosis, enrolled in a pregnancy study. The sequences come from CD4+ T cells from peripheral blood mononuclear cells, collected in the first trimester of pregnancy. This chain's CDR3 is CASSRGLPEYTDTQYF. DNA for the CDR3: TGTGCCAGCAGCCGGGGACTCCCCGAATACACAGATACGCAGTATTTT.